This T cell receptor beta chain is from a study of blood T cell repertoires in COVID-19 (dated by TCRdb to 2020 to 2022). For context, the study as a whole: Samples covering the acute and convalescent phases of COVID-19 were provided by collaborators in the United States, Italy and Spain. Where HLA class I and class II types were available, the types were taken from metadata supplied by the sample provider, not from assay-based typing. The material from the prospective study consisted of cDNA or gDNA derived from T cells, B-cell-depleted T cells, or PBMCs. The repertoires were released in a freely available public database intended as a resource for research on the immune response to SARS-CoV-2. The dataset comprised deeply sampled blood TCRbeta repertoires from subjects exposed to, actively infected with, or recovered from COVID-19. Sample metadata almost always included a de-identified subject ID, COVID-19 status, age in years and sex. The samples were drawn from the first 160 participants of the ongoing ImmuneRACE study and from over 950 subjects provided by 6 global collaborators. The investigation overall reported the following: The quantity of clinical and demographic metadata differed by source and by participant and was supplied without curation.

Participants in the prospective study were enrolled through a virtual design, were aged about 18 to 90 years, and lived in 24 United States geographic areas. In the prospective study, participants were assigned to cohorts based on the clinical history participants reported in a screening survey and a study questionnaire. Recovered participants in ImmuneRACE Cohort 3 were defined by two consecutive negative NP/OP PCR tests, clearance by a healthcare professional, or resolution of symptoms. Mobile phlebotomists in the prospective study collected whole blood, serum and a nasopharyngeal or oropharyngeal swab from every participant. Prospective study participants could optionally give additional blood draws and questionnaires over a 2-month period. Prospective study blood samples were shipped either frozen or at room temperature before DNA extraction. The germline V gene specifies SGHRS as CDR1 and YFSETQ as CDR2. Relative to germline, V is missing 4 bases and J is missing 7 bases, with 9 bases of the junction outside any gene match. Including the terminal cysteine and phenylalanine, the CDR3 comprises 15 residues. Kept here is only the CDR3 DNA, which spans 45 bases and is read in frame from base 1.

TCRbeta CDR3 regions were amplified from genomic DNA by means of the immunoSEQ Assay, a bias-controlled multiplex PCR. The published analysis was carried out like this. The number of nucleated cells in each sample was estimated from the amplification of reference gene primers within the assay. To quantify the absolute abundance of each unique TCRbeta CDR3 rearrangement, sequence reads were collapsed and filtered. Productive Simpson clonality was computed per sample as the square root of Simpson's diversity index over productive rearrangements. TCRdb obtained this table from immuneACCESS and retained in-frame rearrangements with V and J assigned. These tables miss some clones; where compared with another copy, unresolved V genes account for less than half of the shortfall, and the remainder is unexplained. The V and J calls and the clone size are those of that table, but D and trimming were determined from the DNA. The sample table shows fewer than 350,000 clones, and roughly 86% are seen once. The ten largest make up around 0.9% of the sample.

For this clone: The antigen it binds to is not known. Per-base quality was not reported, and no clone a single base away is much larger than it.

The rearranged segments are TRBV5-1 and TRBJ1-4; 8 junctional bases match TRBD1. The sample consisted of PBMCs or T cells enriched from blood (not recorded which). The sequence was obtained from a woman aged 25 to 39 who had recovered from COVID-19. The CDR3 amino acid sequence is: CASSRTTGAGEKLFF. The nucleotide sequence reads TGCGCCAGCAGCCGCACGACAGGGGCCGGTGAAAAACTGTTTTTT.